This T cell receptor (beta chain) originates from a study of regulatory T cells in long-lasting Graves disease. Regarding the study as a whole: Lower TCR diversity characterized persistent Graves' patients relative to newly diagnosed patients. Comparison showed that persistent patients shared more public clonotypes (fewer than 3,000) than new patients (about 880).

Researchers made TCR beta libraries by using iRepertoire HTBI primers and running Arm-PCR on CDR3 regions. TCRdb re-analysed the multiplex PCR reads in MiXCR, keeping a single row per CDR3 protein. The sample includes fewer than 650,000 distinct CDR3 sequences, roughly 15% of them seen just once. This sample's time point: newly diagnosed GD, antithyroid drugs for less than 3 months. RNA extracted from PBMCs served as the sequencing template. The V end lost 4 bases, the J end lost 0 bases, and 12 bases lay between the germline ends. The CDR3 has 15 amino acids. CDR1 and CDR2 (germline): LNHDA, SQIVND (reference sequence). The sample holds a few counts of this clonotype. No antigen is known for it. A much more abundant neighbour one base away suggests this may be a read error. The sample also formed part of further work on T cells in Graves' hyperthyroidism and ophthalmopathy. That paper notes: The HTBI set primed first-round TCR CDR3 RT-PCR.

This specimen was peripheral blood mononuclear cells (PBMCs), taken at new diagnosis, from a patient treated with antithyroid drugs. This receptor was obtained from a woman aged 30 to 39 with Graves disease. V usage is TRBV19 and J usage is TRBJ1-1, with unresolved D. The CDR3 reads CASSRVGNMNTEAFF. For the CDR3, the DNA is TGTGCCAGTAGTAGGGTCGGTAACATGAACACTGAAGCTTTCTTT.